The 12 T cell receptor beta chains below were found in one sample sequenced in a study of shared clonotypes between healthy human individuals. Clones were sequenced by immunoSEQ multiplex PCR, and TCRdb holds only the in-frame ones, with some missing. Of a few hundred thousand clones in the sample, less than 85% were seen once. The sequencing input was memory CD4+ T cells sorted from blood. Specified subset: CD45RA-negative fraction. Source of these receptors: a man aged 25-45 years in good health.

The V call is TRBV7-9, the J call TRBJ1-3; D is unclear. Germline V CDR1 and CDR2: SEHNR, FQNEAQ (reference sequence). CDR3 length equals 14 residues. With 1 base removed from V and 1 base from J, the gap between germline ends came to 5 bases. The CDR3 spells CASSLVRSGNTIYF. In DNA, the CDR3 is TGTGCCAGCAGCTTAGTAAGATCTGGAAACACCATATATTTT.

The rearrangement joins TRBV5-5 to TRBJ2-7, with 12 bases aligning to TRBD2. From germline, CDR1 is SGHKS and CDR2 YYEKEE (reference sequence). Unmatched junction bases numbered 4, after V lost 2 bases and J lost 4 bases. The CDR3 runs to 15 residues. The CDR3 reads CASSFLAGGWYEQYF. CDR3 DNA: TGTGCCAGCAGCTTCCTAGCGGGAGGGTGGTACGAGCAGTACTTC.

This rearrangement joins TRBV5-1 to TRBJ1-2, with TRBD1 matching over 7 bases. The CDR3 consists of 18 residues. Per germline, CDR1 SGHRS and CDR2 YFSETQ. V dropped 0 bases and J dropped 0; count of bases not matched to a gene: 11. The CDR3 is CASSLDGLWTGTNYGYTF. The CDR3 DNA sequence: TGCGCCAGCAGCTTGGATGGGCTATGGACAGGAACTAACTATGGCTACACCTTC.

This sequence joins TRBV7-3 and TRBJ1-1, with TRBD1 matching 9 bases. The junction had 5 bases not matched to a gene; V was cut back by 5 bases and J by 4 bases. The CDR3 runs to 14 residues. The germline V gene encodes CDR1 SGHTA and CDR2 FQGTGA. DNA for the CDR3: TGTGCCAGCAGCCCAACAGGGGGCTCCACTGAAGCTTTCTTT. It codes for CASSPTGGSTEAFF.

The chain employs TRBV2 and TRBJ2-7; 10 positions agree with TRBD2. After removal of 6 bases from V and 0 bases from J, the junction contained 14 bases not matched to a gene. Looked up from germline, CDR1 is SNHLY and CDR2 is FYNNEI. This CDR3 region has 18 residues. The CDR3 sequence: CASREMEIAGGSSYEQYF. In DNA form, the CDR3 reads TGTGCCAGCAGAGAAATGGAAATAGCGGGAGGTAGCTCCTACGAGCAGTACTTC.

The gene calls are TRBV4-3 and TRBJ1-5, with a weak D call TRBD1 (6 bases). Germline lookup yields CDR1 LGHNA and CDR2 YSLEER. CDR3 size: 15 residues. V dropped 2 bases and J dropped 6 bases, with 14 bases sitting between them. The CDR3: CASSQLTGPGQPQHF. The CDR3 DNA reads TGCGCCAGCAGCCAACTTACAGGGCCGGGTCAGCCCCAGCATTTT.

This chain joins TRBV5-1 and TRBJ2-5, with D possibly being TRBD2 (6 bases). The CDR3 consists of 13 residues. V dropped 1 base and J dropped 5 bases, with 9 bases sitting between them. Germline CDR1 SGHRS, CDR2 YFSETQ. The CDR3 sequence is CASSLWGRETQYF. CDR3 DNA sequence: TGCGCCAGCAGCTTGTGGGGGAGGGAGACCCAGTACTTC.

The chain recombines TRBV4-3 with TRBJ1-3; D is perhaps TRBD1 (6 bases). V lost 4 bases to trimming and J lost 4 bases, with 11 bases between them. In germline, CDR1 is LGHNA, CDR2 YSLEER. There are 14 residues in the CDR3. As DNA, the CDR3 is TGCGCCAGCAGCCTCGGGACACCCGGAAACACCATATATTTT. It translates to CASSLGTPGNTIYF.

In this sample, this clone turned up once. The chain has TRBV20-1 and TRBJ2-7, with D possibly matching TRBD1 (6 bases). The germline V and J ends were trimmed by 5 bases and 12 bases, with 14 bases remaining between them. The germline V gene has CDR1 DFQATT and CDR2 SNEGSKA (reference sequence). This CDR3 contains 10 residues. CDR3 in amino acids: CSAGTNERYF. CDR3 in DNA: TGCAGTGCTGGGACAAACGAACGGTACTTC.

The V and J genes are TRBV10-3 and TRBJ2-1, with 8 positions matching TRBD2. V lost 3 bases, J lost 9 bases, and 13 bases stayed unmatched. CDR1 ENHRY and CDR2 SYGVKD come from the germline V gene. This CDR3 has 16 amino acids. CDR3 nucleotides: TGTGCCATCAGTGATCCTCCAAGCGGGAGAAGGAGTGAGCAGTTCTTC. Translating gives CAISDPPSGRRSEQFF.

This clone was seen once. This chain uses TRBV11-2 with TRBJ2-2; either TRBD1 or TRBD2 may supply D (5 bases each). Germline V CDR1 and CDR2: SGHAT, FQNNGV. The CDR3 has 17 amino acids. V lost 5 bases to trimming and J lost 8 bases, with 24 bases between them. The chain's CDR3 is CASSQVSGTTIAGELFF. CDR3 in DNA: TGTGCCAGCAGCCAAGTATCCGGGACCACCATTGCTGGGGAGCTGTTTTTT. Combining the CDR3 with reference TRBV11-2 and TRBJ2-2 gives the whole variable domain EAGVAQSPRYKIIEKRQSVAFWCNPISGHATLYWYQQILGQGPKLLIQFQNNGVVDDSQLPKDRFSAERLKGVDSTLKIQPAKLEDSAVYLCASSQVSGTTIAGELFFGEGSRLTVL.

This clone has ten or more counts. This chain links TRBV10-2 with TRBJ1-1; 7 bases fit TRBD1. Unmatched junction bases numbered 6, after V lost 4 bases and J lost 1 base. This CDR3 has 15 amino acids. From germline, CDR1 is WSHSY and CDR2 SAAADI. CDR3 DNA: TGCGCCAGCAGTGGTTTCGGACAGGCGAACACTGAAGCTTTCTTT. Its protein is CASSGFGQANTEAFF.